The TCR beta chain under discussion was sequenced for a study of T-cell reconstitution after alpha-beta-depleted transplantation in children. The CDR3 is 14 amino acids. Germline-derived CDR1 and CDR2 are MNHEY and SVGEGT. The ends were cut back, 8 bases at V and 0 bases at J, with 8 bases in the middle. It was with unique molecular identifiers that the TCRbeta library was prepared. TCRdb analysed the PCR reads with MiXCR anew, one entry per CDR3 protein. The profile shows 350,000 to 400,000 distinct CDR3 sequences, less than 15% of them singletons. This chain uses TRBV6-2 or TRBV6-3 with TRBJ2-6; D remains unclear. The TCR comes from a human donor who donated a stem cell graft to a child with Fanconi anemia. The sample in question was PBMCs, obtained from the stem cell graft. CDR3 protein: CASGPYSGANVLTF. The CDR3 nucleotides read TGTGCCAGCGGCCCGTACTCTGGGGCCAACGTCCTGACTTTC.